A single sample gave rise to the 20 T cell receptor beta chains below, sequenced in a study of cytomegalovirus exposure and HLA in healthy donors. The PCR made use of 60 Vbeta and 13 Jbeta primers. TCRdb's copy holds only in-frame clones and misses some; the assay was immunoSEQ multiplex PCR. The repertoire holds under 85,000 clones, with around 77% as singletons. Sequencing was performed on PBMCs. The receptors stem from a woman aged 40 to 50 in good health and CMV-seropositive.

The rearrangement joins TRBV5-1 to TRBJ2-7; TRBD2 aligns across 7 bases. Germline V gene data show CDR1 as SGHRS and CDR2 as YFSETQ. Unmatched junction bases numbered 6, after V lost 0 bases and J lost 6 bases. CDR3 length: 14 amino acids. DNA for the CDR3: TGCGCCAGCAGCTTGGTCCCCAGGGAGGGCGAGCAGTACTTC. Translating gives CASSLVPREGEQYF. Combining the CDR3 with reference TRBV5-1 and TRBJ2-7 gives the whole variable domain KAGVTQTPRYLIKTRGQQVTLSCSPISGHRSVSWYQQTPGQGLQFLFEYFSETQRNKGNFPGRFSGRQFSNSRSEMNVSTLELGDSALYLCASSLVPREGEQYFGPGTRLTVT.

This chain links TRBV19 with TRBJ1-2; maybe TRBD1 (5 bases). The CDR3 is 16 amino acids. The V gene's germline CDR1 is LNHDA and CDR2 SQIVND (reference sequence). Trimming shortened V by 6 bases and J by 7 bases, and 24 bases separated the two germline ends. The CDR3 region is CASSVPGGALGGGYTF. DNA of the CDR3: TGTGCCAGTAGCGTCCCTGGAGGGGCCCTTGGTGGTGGCTACACCTTC. Drawing the rest from reference TRBV19 and TRBJ1-2, the complete variable domain is DGGITQSPKYLFRKEGQNVTLSCEQNLNHDAMYWYRQDPGQGLRLIYYSQIVNDFQKGDIAEGYSVSREKKESFPLTVTSAQKNPTAFYLCASSVPGGALGGGYTFGSGTRLTVV.

This clone was seen a handful of times. The V and J genes are TRBV6-1 and TRBJ2-1; 11 positions agree with TRBD2. The trim removed 9 bases at V and 9 bases at J, leaving 13 bases unmatched. This CDR3 is 15 amino acids long. Germline V lookup: CDR1 MNHNS, CDR2 SASEGT. CDR3 sequence reads: CASSGGAVTMGEQFF. The CDR3 nucleotides are TGTGCCAGTAGCGGGGGGGCCGTTACGATGGGTGAGCAGTTCTTC.

J is TRBJ1-5 and V is TRBV18; D remains unclear. V shed 1 base and J shed 2 bases, with 6 bases lying between them. The CDR3 length is 14 residues. The germline V gene has CDR1 KGHSH and CDR2 LQKENI. The CDR3 loop is CASSPRAGNQPQHF. The CDR3 DNA is TGTGCCAGCTCACCACGTGCGGGCAATCAGCCCCAGCATTTT.

This clone has only a few counts. The rearrangement joins TRBV5-1 to TRBJ1-4; D possibly corresponds to TRBD1 (5 bases). This CDR3 has 14 amino acids. V was pared by 4 bases and J by 4 bases, with 11 bases between. Germline CDR1 SGHRS, CDR2 YFSETQ. In DNA, the CDR3 is TGCGCCAGCAGCGGCGGGGCTGGTAATGAAAAACTGTTTTTT. Encoded protein: CASSGGAGNEKLFF.

V and J are TRBV28 and TRBJ2-5; 11 bases match TRBD2. CDR1 is MDHEN and CDR2 is SYDVKM in the germline V gene. With 8 bases clipped from V and 5 bases from J, the junction kept 4 bases outside the gene matches. The CDR3 length is 13 residues. DNA for the CDR3: TGTGCCAGCGTAGCGGGGGGGCGGGAGACCCAGTACTTC. This codes for CASVAGGRETQYF.

This clone appeared a single time. Written as DNA, the CDR3 is TGTGCCAGCAGCATGGGGAGCGGCCGCGGGGACGAGCAGTACTTC. Protein sequence: CASSMGSGRGDEQYF. The gene calls are TRBV5-4 and TRBJ2-7, with TRBD2 as a possible D gene (6 bases). This CDR3 spans 15 amino acids. Per germline, CDR1 SGHNT and CDR2 YYREEE (reference sequence). V was shortened by 4 bases and J by 5 bases, with 19 bases between the two germline ends.

This clone was observed a handful of times. The rearrangement joins TRBV5-1 to TRBJ2-6; 7 bases fit TRBD2. This CDR3 region has 16 residues. V shed 0 bases and J 6 bases; nucleotides not matched to a gene: 6. CDR1 is SGHRS and CDR2 is YFSETQ in the germline V gene. CDR3 in DNA: TGCGCCAGCAGCTTGGGCCCGGGGGGAGCGGCCAACGTCCTGACTTTC. Protein: CASSLGPGGAANVLTF.

The chain is built from TRBV30 and TRBJ2-5; D may be TRBD2 (5 bases). The germline CDR1 and CDR2 sequences are GTSNPN and SVGIG (reference sequence). CDR3 length: 13 amino acids. Trimming cost V 0 bases and J 5 bases, with 10 bases left between them. Written as DNA, the CDR3 is TGTGCCTGGAGTGTATTAAGGAGGGAGACCCAGTACTTC. The encoded protein is CAWSVLRRETQYF.

The J gene is TRBJ1-6, the V gene TRBV5-8; D unclear. The germline gives CDR1 SGHTS, CDR2 YDEGEE. The germline V and J ends were trimmed by 2 bases and 3 bases, with 15 bases remaining between them. The CDR3 loop spans 17 amino acids. The CDR3 coding sequence is TGTGCCAGCAGCTTAAGGCCGACTCTCATCTATAATTCACCCCTCCACTTT. This sequence encodes CASSLRPTLIYNSPLHF.

This chain connects TRBV7-6 to TRBJ2-7; 8 nucleotides agree with TRBD1. Trimming at V came to 5 bases and at J to 3 bases, leaving 9 bases not matched to a gene. This CDR3 is built from 15 residues. CDR1 is SGHVS, CDR2 FNYEAQ, per germline. The CDR3 is CASSVGTGSLYEQYF. The CDR3 coding sequence is TGTGCCAGCAGCGTCGGGACAGGCTCCCTCTACGAGCAGTACTTC.

The chain recombines TRBV19 with TRBJ2-2, with a possible D match to TRBD1 (6 bases). Germline values: CDR1 LNHDA, CDR2 SQIVND (reference sequence). Deletions cut 4 bases from V and 7 bases from J, with 10 bases between. There are 13 residues in the CDR3. The CDR3 bases are TGTGCCAGTAGTAGTCAGGGGTTCGGGGAGCTGTTTTTT. It specifies CASSSQGFGELFF. Based on the CDR3 plus reference TRBV19 and TRBJ2-2, the full variable domain is DGGITQSPKYLFRKEGQNVTLSCEQNLNHDAMYWYRQDPGQGLRLIYYSQIVNDFQKGDIAEGYSVSREKKESFPLTVTSAQKNPTAFYLCASSSQGFGELFFGEGSRLTVL.

The sample holds a few counts of this clone. The chain is built from TRBV30 and TRBJ1-5, with D hard to call. Germline assignment: CDR1 GTSNPN and CDR2 SVGIG (reference sequence). This CDR3 has 12 amino acids. V was cut by 2 bases and J by 3 bases, with 5 bases left in between. As DNA, the CDR3 is TGTGCCTGGAGTAGAGTCAATCAGCCCCAGCATTTT. This sequence encodes CAWSRVNQPQHF.

This clone was counted a single time. The genes are TRBV29-1 and TRBJ1-4, with TRBD1 identical over 8 bases. Losses at the gene ends were 5 bases for V and 7 bases for J; bases not matched to a gene: 9. Looked up from germline, CDR1 is SQVTM and CDR2 is ANQGSEA. There are 14 residues in the CDR3. This chain's CDR3 is CSVPGQGSFEKLFF. The CDR3 region has the DNA TGCAGCGTTCCTGGACAGGGCTCTTTTGAAAAACTGTTTTTT.

Note on this clone: Other DNA sequences in this sample translate to the same CDR3. The chain combines TRBV5-1 with TRBJ2-3, with D unclear. The CDR3 extends over 13 amino acids. V was trimmed by 0 bases and J by 0 bases, leaving 2 bases between them. In germline, CDR1 is SGHRS, CDR2 YFSETQ. The CDR3 protein is CASSLASTDTQYF. The CDR3 DNA is TGCGCCAGCAGCTTGGCTAGCACAGATACGCAGTATTTT.

The gene calls are TRBV7-6 and TRBJ2-1; 7 bases align to TRBD1. This CDR3 is 19 amino acids long. Trimming at V came to 5 bases and at J to 3 bases, leaving 19 bases not matched to a gene. Germline values: CDR1 SGHVS, CDR2 FNYEAQ. As DNA, the CDR3 is TGTGCCAGCAGCCCGCTTACCGCACAGGGACCAGGGGGCTACAATGAGCAGTTCTTC. It specifies CASSPLTAQGPGGYNEQFF. Together with reference TRBV7-6 and TRBJ2-1, the CDR3 gives the full variable domain: GAGVSQSPRYKVTKRGQDVALRCDPISGHVSLYWYRQALGQGPEFLTYFNYEAQQDKSGLPNDRFSAERPEGSISTLTIQRTEQRDSAMYRCASSPLTAQGPGGYNEQFFGPGTRLTVL.

The V and J genes are TRBV6-1 and TRBJ2-1; a possible D gene is TRBD1 (6 bases). This CDR3 has 14 amino acids. Per the germline V gene, CDR1 is MNHNS and CDR2 is SASEGT. Trimming removed 1 base at V and 5 bases at J, with 9 bases between. CDR3 sequence reads: CASSEGQDHNEQFF. CDR3 bases: TGTGCCAGCAGTGAAGGACAGGACCACAATGAGCAGTTCTTC.

This chain links TRBV27 with TRBJ1-2; the D is unclear. From germline, CDR1 is MNHEY and CDR2 SMNVEV (reference sequence). Between the trimmed V and J ends, which lost 6 bases and 0 bases, there was a span of 17 bases. The CDR3 length is 16 residues. In nucleotides, the CDR3 is TGTGCCAGCAGGAGACCCGACGGGTCCTCTAACTATGGCTACACCTTC. Translation: CASRRPDGSSNYGYTF.

V gene TRBV7-9 combines with J gene TRBJ2-3, with a tentative D call TRBD2 (6 bases). This CDR3 is built from 15 residues. Germline loops: CDR1 SEHNR, CDR2 FQNEAQ (reference sequence). Between the trimmed V and J ends, which lost 3 bases and 0 bases, there was a span of 10 bases. CDR3 amino acids: CASSLGTLSTDTQYF. The CDR3 bases are TGTGCCAGCAGCTTGGGGACTTTGAGCACAGATACGCAGTATTTT.

V gene TRBV6-1 combines with J gene TRBJ2-7, with 7 bases matching TRBD1. V was pared by 2 bases and J by 7 bases, with 14 bases of the junction left unmatched. Germline CDR1 is MNHNS and CDR2 is SASEGT. The CDR3 has 16 residues. CDR3 DNA sequence: TGTGCCAGCAGTGAATTTGTAGGGACAGCCGACTCGGAGCAGTACTTC. Protein: CASSEFVGTADSEQYF.